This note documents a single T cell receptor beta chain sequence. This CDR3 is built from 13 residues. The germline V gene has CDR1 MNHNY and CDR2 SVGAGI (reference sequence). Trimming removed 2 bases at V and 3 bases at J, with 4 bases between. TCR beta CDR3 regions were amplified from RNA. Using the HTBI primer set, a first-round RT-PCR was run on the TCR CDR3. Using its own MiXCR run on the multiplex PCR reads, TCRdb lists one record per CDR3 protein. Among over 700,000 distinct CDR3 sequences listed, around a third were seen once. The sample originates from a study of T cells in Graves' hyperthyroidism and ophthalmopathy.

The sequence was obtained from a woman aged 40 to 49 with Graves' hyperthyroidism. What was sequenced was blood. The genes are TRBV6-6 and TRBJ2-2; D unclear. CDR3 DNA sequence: TGTGCCAGCAGTTACATGGACACCGGGGAGCTGTTTTTT. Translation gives CASSYMDTGELFF.